These 14 T cell receptor beta chains originate from one sample sequenced in a study of blood T cells in healthy people across ages. The second PCR ran 7 to 11 cycles with a sample-barcoded 5' primer and J-beta primers. TCRdb re-derived calls from the 5' RACE reads in MiXCR, one entry per CDR3 protein. The sample carries 1.4 million or so distinct CDR3 sequences, roughly 43% recorded once. The sequencing sample was made of blood. Every receptor here comes from a woman aged 18-29 years in good health.

The chain recombines TRBV6-2 or TRBV6-3 with TRBJ2-1; D remains unclear. CDR1 and CDR2 from the germline V gene are MNHEY and SVGEGT. The CDR3 extends over 15 amino acids. The V end was cut by 8 bases, the J end by 5 bases, with 19 bases between. The CDR3 DNA is TGTGCCAGCCGCTCCCCGACTGTGACGGACAATGAGCAGTTCTTC. This translates into CASRSPTVTDNEQFF.

This chain joins TRBV6-6 and TRBJ1-1, with D possibly TRBD1 on 6 matching bases. CDR1 is MNHNY, CDR2 SVGAGI, per germline (reference sequence). The V end lost 0 bases, the J end lost 4 bases, and 18 bases lay between the germline ends. The CDR3 loop spans 17 amino acids. CDR3 residues: CASSYSPEDRPSTEAFF. The CDR3 DNA sequence: TGTGCCAGCAGTTACTCGCCCGAGGACAGACCAAGCACTGAAGCTTTCTTT.

This clonotype was detected a few times. The chain links TRBV30 to TRBJ1-5, with D possibly being TRBD1 (5 bases). V dropped 2 bases and J dropped 2 bases, with 10 bases sitting between them. CDR3 length equals 14 residues. Germline assignment: CDR1 GTSNPN and CDR2 SVGIG (reference sequence). CDR3 DNA sequence: TGTGCCTGGAGTCCTGGGGGTGGCAATCAGCCCCAGCATTTT. Residues: CAWSPGGGNQPQHF.

CDR3 in DNA: TGTGCCAGCAGCGTAGTGTCGGGACTGAACACCGGGGAGCTGTTTTTT. Translated: CASSVVSGLNTGELFF. V is TRBV9 and J is TRBJ2-2, with D possibly being TRBD2 (6 bases). Trimming took 0 bases from V and 1 from J, leaving 10 bases between them. Germline loops: CDR1 SGDLS, CDR2 YYNGEE. The CDR3 sequence is 16 residues long.

Only one count was recorded for this clonotype. A much larger clone differs from this one at a single base, so this may be a read error. The chain has TRBV29-1 and TRBJ2-3; unclear D gene. This CDR3 contains 10 residues. Germline V gives CDR1 SQVTM, CDR2 ANQGSEA. The CDR3 loop reads CGVVEDTQYF. CDR3 in DNA: TGCGGCGTTGTTGAGGATACGCAGTATTTT.

J is TRBJ2-1 and V is TRBV28; 14 bases agree with TRBD2. The CDR3 contains 16 residues. Germline V CDR1 and CDR2: MDHEN, SYDVKM. The junction had 2 bases not matched to a gene; V was cut back by 2 bases and J by 5 bases. CDR3 protein: CASSLEGLAGDNEQFF. CDR3 sequence (DNA): TGTGCCAGCAGTTTAGAGGGACTAGCGGGGGACAATGAGCAGTTCTTC. Full variable domain (outside the CDR3, taken from reference TRBV28 and TRBJ2-1): DVKVTQSSRYLVKRTGEKVFLECVQDMDHENMFWYRQDPGLGLRLIYFSYDVKMKEKGDIPEGYSVSREKKERFSLILESASTNQTSMYLCASSLEGLAGDNEQFFGPGTRLTVL.

This rearrangement joins TRBV4-2 to TRBJ2-1; weak D call: TRBD2 (7 bases). The CDR3 runs 16 residues. The germline V and J ends were trimmed by 1 base and 10 bases, with 20 bases remaining between them. Germline values: CDR1 LGHNA, CDR2 YNFKEQ. The CDR3 protein is CASSQGRGAAGAEQFF. In DNA form, the CDR3 reads TGTGCCAGCAGCCAAGGGAGGGGAGCGGCGGGGGCCGAGCAGTTCTTC.

V usage is TRBV6-2 or TRBV6-3 and J usage is TRBJ2-4; 9 positions agree with TRBD2. Germline lookup yields CDR1 MNHEY and CDR2 SVGEGT. Losses at the gene ends were 6 bases for V and 7 bases for J; bases not matched to a gene: 7. The CDR3 has 14 residues. CDR3 in DNA: TGTGCCAGCAGACCCGGACTAGCGCGGAACATTCAGTACTTC. Translation gives CASRPGLARNIQYF.

The gene calls are TRBV28 and TRBJ2-1, with D uncertain. The J call is doubtful: the DNA matches TRBJ2-7 better. CDR3 size: 13 residues. Germline V lookup: CDR1 MDHEN, CDR2 SYDVKM. CDR3 amino acids: CASTFQQNDEQYF. CDR3 nucleotide sequence: TGTGCCAGCACTTTCCAACAGAACGACGAGCAGTACTTC.

The rearrangement joins TRBV4-3 to TRBJ2-6; a weak D match, TRBD1 (5 bases). CDR3 size: 17 residues. V dropped 0 bases and J dropped 4 bases, with 13 bases sitting between them. Per germline, CDR1 LGHNA and CDR2 YSLEER. The CDR3 DNA follows: TGCGCCAGCAGCCAAGAAGGGGCCAATGCGGGGGCCAACGTCCTGACTTTC. Its translation: CASSQEGANAGANVLTF.

As DNA, the CDR3 is TGTGCCAGCAGTTTATATAGGCGCCCCCAGCATTTT. This translates into CASSLYRRPQHF. The chain carries TRBV12-3 or TRBV12-4 and TRBJ1-5; D is unresolved. The germline V and J ends were trimmed by 2 bases and 10 bases, with 9 bases remaining between them. The CDR3 spans 12 residues.

The chain links TRBV4-3 to TRBJ1-5, with 8 positions matching TRBD1. The ends lost 0 bases at V and 4 bases at J; junction bases unmatched: 5. This CDR3 spans 16 amino acids. The germline V gene has CDR1 LGHNA and CDR2 YSLEER. The CDR3 bases are TGCGCCAGCAGCCAAGAACGGACAGGGCTAAATCAGCCCCAGCATTTT. Amino acids: CASSQERTGLNQPQHF.

This sequence joins TRBV14 and TRBJ1-1, with D tentatively TRBD1 (5 bases). The germline gives CDR1 SGHDN, CDR2 FVKESK. The CDR3 loop spans 16 amino acids. V lost 4 bases, J lost 3 bases, and 18 bases lay in between. CDR3 DNA: TGTGCCAGCAGCCTGAAGGGGCTAGGATGGGACACTGAAGCTTTCTTT. It is translated as CASSLKGLGWDTEAFF.

The CDR3 DNA is TGCAGTGCTAGAGAAAACAGGGGGCGCAAGGAGACCCAGTACTTC. Translation: CSARENRGRKETQYF. This chain uses TRBV20-1 with TRBJ2-5, with 9 bases aligning to TRBD1. The germline CDR1 and CDR2 sequences are DFQATT and SNEGSKA (reference sequence). This CDR3 spans 15 amino acids. V was clipped by 0 bases and J by 5 bases; unmatched bases: 7.